This T cell receptor (beta chain) was identified during a study of T-cell reconstitution after alpha-beta-depleted transplantation in children. Study results and caveats: Several hundred expanded graft clones reportedly gave rise to the alpha-beta T cells present about two months after transplant. Several patients had high TCRbeta diversity at day 60; it came from surviving recipient T cells and thymic progenitors. Newly produced T cells mostly accounted for T-cell counts and diversity one year post-transplant.

This clonotype was recorded a few times. The antigen is unknown. Preparing the TCRbeta library involved the use of unique molecular identifiers. A single record per CDR3 protein comes from TCRdb applying MiXCR to the PCR reads. The profile shows roughly 790,000 distinct CDR3 sequences, under 20% of them singletons. Trimming left V 7 bases short and J 2 bases short, with 16 bases between. This CDR3 is built from 14 residues. The germline gives CDR1 SGHRS, CDR2 YFSETQ. The sequenced sample was PBMCs, mostly from graft donor cells, obtained 360 days after TCRalphabeta/CD19-depleted stem cell transplant. The receptor comes from a male patient younger than 18 who had a stem cell transplant for acute lymphoblastic leukemia, so the T cells may come from the graft donor. The chain links TRBV5-1 to TRBJ2-7; no reliable D call. As DNA, the CDR3 is TGCGCCAGCCTACCTTGGGCCAGAACCTACGAGCAGTACTTC. It codes for CASLPWARTYEQYF.